This T cell receptor beta chain was documented in a study of blood T cell repertoires in COVID-19. Study overall: Whether acute or convalescent, the COVID-19 samples came from the United States, Italy and Spain. Sample material is recorded as cDNA or gDNA derived from T cells, B-cell-depleted T cells, or PBMCs.

The CDR3 extends over 12 amino acids. V gave up 3 bases and J gave up 8 bases, with 10 bases separating them. The authors' processing: It was from reference gene primer amplification that nucleated cell counts were estimated. Generated by immunoSEQ multiplex PCR, the TCRdb table keeps only in-frame clones and is missing some. V, J and clone size reflect that table, while D and trimming were determined from the DNA. The sample records around 100,000 clones, roughly 84% being singletons. This clonotype originated in a woman in her thirties or forties with acute or convalescent COVID-19. The sample consisted of peripheral blood. The J gene is TRBJ1-2, the V gene TRBV12-3 or TRBV12-4; D gene uncertain. As DNA, the CDR3 is TGTGCCAGCAGTTTTACCGGGGTGGGCTACACCTTC. This encodes CASSFTGVGYTF.